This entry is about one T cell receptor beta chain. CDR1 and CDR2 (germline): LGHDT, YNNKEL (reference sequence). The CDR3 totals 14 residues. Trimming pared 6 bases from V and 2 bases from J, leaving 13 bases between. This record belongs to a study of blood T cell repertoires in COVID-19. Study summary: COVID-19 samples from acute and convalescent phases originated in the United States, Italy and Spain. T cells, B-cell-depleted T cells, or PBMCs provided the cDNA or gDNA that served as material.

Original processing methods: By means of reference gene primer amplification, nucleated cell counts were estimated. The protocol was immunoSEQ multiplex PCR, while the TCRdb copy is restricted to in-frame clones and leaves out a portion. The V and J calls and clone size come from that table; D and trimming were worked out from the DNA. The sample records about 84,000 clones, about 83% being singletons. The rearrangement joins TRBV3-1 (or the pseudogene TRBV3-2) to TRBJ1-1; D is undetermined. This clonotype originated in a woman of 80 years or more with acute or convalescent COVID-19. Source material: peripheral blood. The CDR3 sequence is CASRPSVGNTEAFF. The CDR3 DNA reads TGTGCCAGCAGGCCAAGCGTGGGTAACACTGAAGCTTTCTTT.